The clone carrying this T cell receptor beta chain was counted ten times or more. Its specificity is not known. The CDR3 covers 12 residues. Germline values: CDR1 SGHTA, CDR2 FQGNSA. V was trimmed by 5 bases and J by 7 bases, leaving 12 bases between them. The data were obtained in a study of T cells in Graves' hyperthyroidism and ophthalmopathy. Overall study findings and caveats: In validation, the model predicted ophthalmopathy. These predictions came a median about 6.5 months before onset. Most thyroid-expanded clonotypes above 0.001 were also found in blood. Using 13 V-J features, a model discriminated ophthalmopathy from stable hyperthyroidism.

Those patients with uncontrolled infection, other autoimmune disease, pregnancy or lactation were excluded. Regions amplified from RNA transcripts were the TCR beta CDR3 regions. RT-PCR in the first round (using the HTBI primer set) targeted the TCR CDR3. TCRdb redid the calling of the multiplex PCR reads with MiXCR, one entry per CDR3 protein. The table shows a few hundred thousand distinct CDR3 sequences, with 46% occurring only once. Specimen: peripheral blood or thyroid tissue (not recorded which). The TCR comes from an adult woman with Graves' disease, either hyperthyroidism or ophthalmopathy (not recorded which). The rearrangement uses TRBV7-2 and TRBJ2-7; D is ambiguous. The CDR3 coding sequence is TGTGCCAGCAGCCAGTCCTGGGGTGAGCAGTACTTC. Residues: CASSQSWGEQYF.